This passage covers 10 T cell receptor beta chains from one sample sequenced in a study of blood T cell repertoires in COVID-19. The table came from immunoSEQ multiplex PCR; TCRdb's copy has only in-frame clones and leaves some out. This sample yields 190,000 or so clones, of which more than 75% are seen a single time; 2.5% to 3.5% belongs to the top ten. Material: peripheral blood. These receptors were collected from a man in his forties or fifties with active or convalescent COVID-19.

This sequence joins TRBV6-6 and TRBJ2-7; D remains unclear. The CDR3 is 12 residues long. The V end was cut by 0 bases, the J end by 4 bases, with 4 bases between. From germline, CDR1 is MNHNY and CDR2 SVGAGI (reference sequence). CDR3 protein: CASSYSLYEQYF. For the CDR3, the DNA is TGTGCCAGCAGTTACTCTCTGTACGAGCAGTACTTC.

V and J are TRBV19 and TRBJ2-4; D gene ambiguous. Germline values: CDR1 LNHDA, CDR2 SQIVND (reference sequence). V shed 3 bases and J shed 0 bases, with 18 bases lying between them. The CDR3 sequence is 18 residues long. Written as DNA, the CDR3 is TGTGCCAGTAGTATCGGTCCCTCAGAGGTCGAAGCCAAAAACATTCAGTACTTC. It specifies CASSIGPSEVEAKNIQYF.

The J gene is TRBJ1-2, the V gene TRBV28, with 9 bases aligning to TRBD1. CDR3 size: 15 residues. J was trimmed by 2 bases and V by 5 bases; bases with no gene match: 6. CDR1 MDHEN and CDR2 SYDVKM come from the germline V gene. The CDR3 DNA reads as TGTGCCAGCAGTGACTTGGGACAGGGCAACTATGGCTACACCTTC. Amino acid sequence: CASSDLGQGNYGYTF.

The chain joins TRBV6-6 to TRBJ1-5, with 10 positions matching TRBD1. The length of the CDR3 is 16 residues. Germline trimming cut 2 bases from V and 5 bases from J; bases unmatched to any gene: 6. Germline values: CDR1 MNHNY, CDR2 SVGAGI (reference sequence). CDR3 in amino acids: CASSYPRDRGDQPQHF. In DNA form, the CDR3 reads TGTGCCAGCAGTTACCCCCGGGACAGGGGAGATCAGCCCCAGCATTTT.

The chain carries TRBV19 and TRBJ2-2; possibly TRBD1 for D (6 bases). The CDR3 is 13 amino acids. Trimming shortened V by 3 bases and J by 6 bases, and 8 bases separated the two germline ends. The germline gives CDR1 LNHDA, CDR2 SQIVND (reference sequence). CDR3 DNA sequence: TGTGCCAGTAGTATTCCAGGGGCCGGGGAGCTGTTTTTT. Protein sequence: CASSIPGAGELFF.

The chain employs TRBV7-8 and TRBJ2-1, with 8 bases that match TRBD2. Losses at the gene ends were 5 bases for V and 4 bases for J; bases not matched to a gene: 4. This CDR3 is 14 amino acids long. Germline assignment: CDR1 SGHVS and CDR2 FQNEAQ. The CDR3 loop reads CASSLTSGYNEQFF. DNA for the CDR3: TGTGCCAGCAGCCTTACTAGCGGATACAATGAGCAGTTCTTC.

The chain carries TRBV28 and TRBJ1-1; D gene uncertain. Germline V lookup: CDR1 MDHEN, CDR2 SYDVKM. V lost 4 bases to trimming and J lost 0 bases, with 12 bases between them. The CDR3 runs to 15 residues. Here the CDR3 DNA reads TGTGCCAGCAGTTCAACAGAGCTCATGAACACTGAAGCTTTCTTT. The encoded protein is CASSSTELMNTEAFF.

V is TRBV2 and J is TRBJ1-1, with 10 bases that match TRBD1. The CDR3 totals 13 residues. The ends lost 6 bases at V and 6 bases at J; junction bases unmatched: 4. Per the germline V gene, CDR1 is SNHLY and CDR2 is FYNNEI. CDR3 sequence: CASRGDRGAEAFF. CDR3 DNA: TGTGCCAGCAGGGGGGACAGGGGTGCTGAAGCTTTCTTT.

This clone was seen just once. The chain recombines TRBV5-1 with TRBJ2-6, with D possibly being TRBD2 (6 bases). Trimming removed 0 bases from V and 0 bases from J, with 13 bases in between. This CDR3 comprises 18 residues. Germline lookup yields CDR1 SGHRS and CDR2 YFSETQ. The CDR3 loop is CASSLAGSYSSGANVLTF. The DNA for the CDR3 is TGCGCCAGCAGCTTGGCCGGGAGCTATAGCTCTGGGGCCAACGTCCTGACTTTC. The whole variable domain, filled in from reference TRBV5-1 and TRBJ2-6, reads KAGVTQTPRYLIKTRGQQVTLSCSPISGHRSVSWYQQTPGQGLQFLFEYFSETQRNKGNFPGRFSGRQFSNSRSEMNVSTLELGDSALYLCASSLAGSYSSGANVLTFGAGSRLTVL.

V and J are TRBV3-1 (or the pseudogene TRBV3-2) and TRBJ1-3, with a weak D call TRBD1 (5 bases). This CDR3 contains 15 residues. The germline gives CDR1 LGHDT, CDR2 YNNKEL (reference sequence). The V and J ends lost 3 bases and 3 bases respectively, with 12 bases between them. The CDR3 protein is CASSHGGVGGNTIYF. DNA of the CDR3: TGTGCCAGCAGCCACGGGGGAGTGGGTGGAAACACCATATATTTT.